The next 3 T cell receptor beta chains were all read from a single sample in a study of cytomegalovirus exposure and HLA in healthy donors (dated 2017 in TCRdb). Library preparation used the immunoSEQ multiplex PCR assay. The multiplex PCR relied on a mix of 60 forward primers for TCR Vbeta segments and 13 reverse primers for TCR Jbeta segments. Imported from immuneACCESS, the table was reduced by TCRdb to in-frame sequences with V and J called. These copies leave out some clones; in studies compared against another copy, an unresolved V gene accounts for under half, and the cause of the remainder is not known. The sample table contains about 120,000 clones; only one count was recorded for over 65% of them. The ten largest clones add up to under 9.5% of the sample. Sequencing input: PBMCs. Receptors originate from a woman between 40 and 55 years old in good health and CMV-seropositive.

The J gene is TRBJ2-2, the V gene TRBV9; D not resolved. CDR1 and CDR2 (germline): SGDLS, YYNGEE. Trimming removed 0 bases from V and 6 bases from J, with 15 bases in between. The CDR3 is made up of 16 amino acids. The CDR3 DNA follows: TGTGCCAGCAGCGTAGCCACAGCCATAAACCCCGGGGAGCTGTTTTTT. Translating it yields CASSVATAINPGELFF.

This clone was detected only once. This chain joins TRBV7-3 and TRBJ2-3; 9 bases align to TRBD2. The CDR3 has 14 residues. Germline-derived CDR1 and CDR2 are SGHTA and FQGTGA. V gave up 4 bases and J gave up 3 bases; unmatched junction bases: 2. CDR3 residues: CASSWAGGTDTQYF. The DNA of the CDR3 is TGTGCCAGCAGCTGGGCGGGAGGGACAGATACGCAGTATTTT.

Regarding this clone: This sample includes further DNA sequences coding for the same CDR3. The rearrangement links TRBV25-1 to TRBJ1-4; tentative D call: TRBD1 (5 bases). Trimming removed 6 bases from V and 6 bases from J, with 17 bases in between. Germline CDR1 is MGHDK and CDR2 is SYGVNS. The CDR3 is 15 amino acids. The CDR3 sequence: CASRAGGGRDEKLFF. For the CDR3, the DNA is TGTGCCAGCAGGGCGGGGGGGGGAAGGGATGAAAAACTGTTTTTT.